This TCR beta chain was sequenced in a study of T-cell memory formation after mild COVID-19. Per the germline V gene, CDR1 is SGHRS and CDR2 is YFSETQ. V lost 4 bases, J lost 2 bases, and 7 bases stayed unmatched. The CDR3 has 15 amino acids. This clonotype turned up a few times. UMIs and sample barcodes were carried by the TCR alpha and TCR beta cDNA libraries that 5'RACE produced using constant-segment primers. TCRdb processed the 5' RACE reads anew with MiXCR; each CDR3 protein has one entry. The repertoire includes roughly 340,000 distinct CDR3 sequences, more than 15% of them detected once, and 20% to 25% sits in the top ten.

The sequence derives from a man younger than 35 who had mild COVID-19 (a few samples of this study predate the infection). Cell type and time point are not known. The genes are TRBV5-1 and TRBJ1-2, with 8 nucleotides matching TRBD1. What was sequenced was PBMCs or a T cell subset sorted from them (not recorded which). CDR3 protein: CASSPNRGTNYGYTF. Written as DNA, the CDR3 is TGCGCCAGCAGCCCGAACAGGGGGACCAACTATGGCTACACCTTC.